This TCR beta chain stems from a study of PD-1 blockade in classical Hodgkin lymphoma. Overall study results and limits: Newly diagnosed patients reportedly trailed healthy donors in baseline TCR diversity. Newly diagnosed patients had diversity similar to the baseline diversity of complete responders. Nivolumab starters within 1 year of ASCT were excluded.

As concerns this clone: Its target is not known.

Indicated time point: cycle 4 day 1 (C4D1), after less than 7 weeks of nivolumab. There was relapse after autologous stem cell transplantation in every patient, and there was variation in brentuximab vedotin exposure. This table comes from immunoSEQ multiplex PCR, and its TCRdb copy is limited to in-frame clones, with some not included. The sample lists about 24,000 clones, around 84% seen once, with 20% to 25% in the top ten. Per germline, CDR1 SGDLS and CDR2 YYNGEE. The CDR3 loop spans 15 amino acids. Trimming took 4 bases from V and 4 from J, leaving 17 bases between them. The rearrangement links TRBV9 to TRBJ2-5; D might be TRBD1 or TRBD2, each matching 5 bases. Sequences were derived from peripheral blood mononuclear cells (PBMCs), sampled before the fourth cycle of nivolumab. The TCR was taken from a human donor with classical Hodgkin lymphoma. The CDR3 sequence is CASSFRDGEGETQYF. The CDR3 DNA reads as TGTGCCAGCAGCTTTCGGGACGGCGAGGGAGAGACCCAGTACTTC.